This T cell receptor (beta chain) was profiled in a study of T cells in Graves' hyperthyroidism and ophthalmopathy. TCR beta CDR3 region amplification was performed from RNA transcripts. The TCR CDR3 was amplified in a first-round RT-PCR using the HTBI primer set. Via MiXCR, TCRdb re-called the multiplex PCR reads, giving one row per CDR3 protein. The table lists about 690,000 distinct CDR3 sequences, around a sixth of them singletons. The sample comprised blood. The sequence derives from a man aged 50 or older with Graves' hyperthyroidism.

The CDR3 is CASSLLSRANEKLFF. The CDR3 DNA follows: TGCGCCAGCAGCTTGCTCTCTCGGGCTAATGAAAAACTGTTTTTT. The gene calls are TRBV5-1 and TRBJ1-4; D remains unclear. V gave up 1 base and J gave up 3 bases, with 10 bases separating them. The CDR3 spans 15 residues. Germline assignment: CDR1 SGHRS and CDR2 YFSETQ.